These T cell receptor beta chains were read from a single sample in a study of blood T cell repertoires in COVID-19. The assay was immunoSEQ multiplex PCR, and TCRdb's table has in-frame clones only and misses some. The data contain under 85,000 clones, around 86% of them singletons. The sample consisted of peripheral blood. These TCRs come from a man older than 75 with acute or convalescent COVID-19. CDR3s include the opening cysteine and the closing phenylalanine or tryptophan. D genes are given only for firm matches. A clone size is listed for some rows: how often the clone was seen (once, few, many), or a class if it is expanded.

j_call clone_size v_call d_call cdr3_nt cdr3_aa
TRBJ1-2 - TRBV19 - TGTGCCAGTAGTATGCGGGTTGGAAGGGAATATGGCTACACCTTC CASSMRVGREYGYTF
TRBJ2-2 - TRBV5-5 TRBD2 TGTGCCAGCAGCTTGCGACTAGCAGCCAGGACCGGGGAGCTGTTTTTT CASSLRLAARTGELFF
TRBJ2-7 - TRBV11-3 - TGTGCCAGTGAAGCGGGGACAACCTACGAGCAGTACTTC CASEAGTTYEQYF
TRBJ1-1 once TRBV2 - TGTGCCAGCAGTGAAACGGAGGGGAGGAACACTGAAGCTTTCTTT CASSETEGRNTEAFF
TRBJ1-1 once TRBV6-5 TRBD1 TGTGCCAGCAGGGTAAGACAGGGGACGGACACTGAAGCTTTCTTT CASRVRQGTDTEAFF
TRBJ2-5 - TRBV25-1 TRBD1 TGTGCCAGCAGTAACAGGGGGCGACGCGACGGGACCCAGTACTTC CASSNRGRRDGTQYF
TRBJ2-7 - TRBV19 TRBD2 TGTGCCAGTAGTATCGGCGGGAGCCTTGGGCAGTACTTC CASSIGGSLGQYF
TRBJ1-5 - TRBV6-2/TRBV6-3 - TGTGCCAGCAGTTACTTCCTTCGGCAGCCCCAGCATTTT CASSYFLRQPQHF
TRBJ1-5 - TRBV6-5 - TGTGCCAGCAGTTACGCCGGAGATGGCAATCAGCCCCAGCATTTT CASSYAGDGNQPQHF
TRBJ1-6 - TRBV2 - TGTGCTGTGGGGCTGCAACCGAATTCACCCCTCCACTTT CAVGLQPNSPLHF
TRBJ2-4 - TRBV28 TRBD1 TGTGCCACCATGGGGCCCGGGACAGCGAGGGACATTCAGTACTTC CATMGPGTARDIQYF